The entry that follows covers one T cell receptor beta chain sequence. What this receptor recognizes is not known. No base quality values were provided; no much bigger clone lies one nucleotide off. According to the germline V gene, CDR1 reads SGHTA and CDR2 reads FQGNSA. The V end gives up 3 bases and the J end 5 bases, leaving 6 bases in the junction not matched to a gene. From its cysteine to its phenylalanine, the CDR3 spans 15 amino acids. Kept here is only the CDR3 DNA, which spans 45 bases and is read in frame from base 1. Mismatch repair deficiency was established in every enrolled patient by polymerase chain reaction or immunohistochemistry. TCR sequencing was carried out for three patients who responded to pembrolizumab therapy. In the phase II trial, pembrolizumab PD-1 blockade was tested prospectively in advanced mismatch repair-deficient cancers, no matter which tissue of origin the cancers came from. Peripheral blood T cell samples were gathered serially, both before PD-1 blockade started and at multiple time points afterward. Blood sampling times were reported as weeks after the first pembrolizumab dose.

This entry is derived from a study of PD-1 blockade in mismatch repair-deficient tumors (dated by TCRdb to between 2016 and 2019). As for the study more broadly: Between late 2013 and September 2016, the trial enrolled about 86 consecutive patients with approximately eleven mismatch repair-deficient cancer types, every one of whom had been previously treated and was progressing. Tumor-associated T cell clones in the peripheral blood of patients responding to PD-1 blockade were tracked using deep sequencing of TCR CDR3 regions. Results and caveats for the whole study, not just this receptor: Tumor-resident clones, often undetectable in blood before treatment, expanded rapidly after pembrolizumab and then contracted, generally before radiologic responses.

The library was built by means of the immunoSEQ multiplex PCR assay. The immuneACCESS repertoire file appears here via TCRdb, limited to in-frame rearrangements. These files lack a portion of the clones; in checked studies, under half of the deficit traces to unresolved V genes, and the cause of the others is not known. Within this sample are about 51,000 clones, with over 70% of them counted one time only. Clones ranked in the top ten supply about 8.1% of the sample. The V and J genes are TRBV7-2 and TRBJ2-3, with 9 junctional bases fitting TRBD2. The sample in question was peripheral blood, obtained roughly 21 weeks after starting pembrolizumab. The TCR was taken from an adult with mismatch repair-deficient cancer. The encoded CDR3 is CASSFSGRIGDTQYF. The DNA sequence is TGTGCCAGCAGCTTTAGCGGGAGAATAGGAGATACGCAGTATTTT. Beyond the CDR3, the reference TRBV7-2 and TRBJ2-3 genes provide the residues; the full variable domain reads: GAGVSQSPSNKVTEKGKDVELRCDPISGHTALYWYRQSLGQGLEFLIYFQGNSAPDKSGLPSDRFSAERTGGSVSTLTIQRTQQEDSAVYLCASSFSGRIGDTQYFGPGTRLTVL.